The 15 T cell receptor beta chains in this list originate from one sample, sequenced in a study of T cell responses to AZD1222 COVID-19 vaccine. The data were produced by immunoSEQ multiplex PCR, yet TCRdb's version contains in-frame clones alone and is incomplete. The table shows more than 120,000 clones, with about 90% occurring only once. Material: peripheral blood, obtained 28 days after the second AZD1222 dose. Receptors were obtained from an adult who received the AZD1222 COVID-19 vaccine.

The CDR3 here is CASSLEQGKTYNEQFF. The CDR3 DNA reads TGTGCCAGCAGCTTAGAACAGGGGAAGACCTACAATGAGCAGTTCTTC. This sequence joins TRBV13 and TRBJ2-1, with 7 bases fitting TRBD1. The trim removed 1 base at V and 2 bases at J, leaving 5 bases unmatched. CDR3 length: 16 amino acids. The germline V gene has CDR1 PRHDT and CDR2 FYEKMQ (reference sequence).

The chain carries TRBV5-1 and TRBJ1-4; maybe TRBD1 (5 bases). Deletions cut 4 bases from V and 4 bases from J, with 17 bases between. The CDR3 covers 16 residues. Germline V CDR1 and CDR2: SGHRS, YFSETQ. DNA of the CDR3: TGCGCCAGCAGCCTGGGGGGACTTACTGGTAATGAAAAACTGTTTTTT. Amino acids: CASSLGGLTGNEKLFF.

The J gene is TRBJ1-6, the V gene TRBV7-2; D ambiguous. CDR1 SGHTA and CDR2 FQGNSA come from the germline V gene. Trimming removed 1 base from V and 7 bases from J, with 17 bases in between. The CDR3 contains 17 residues. Here the CDR3 reads CASSLEASFLTNSPLHF. CDR3 nucleotides: TGTGCCAGCAGCTTAGAAGCGAGTTTCTTGACAAATTCACCCCTCCACTTT.

Written as DNA, the CDR3 is TGTGCCAGCAGCTTGGAAGGTTCTGGCACCCTAAAAGAGACCCAGTACTTC. Protein: CASSLEGSGTLKETQYF. This rearrangement joins TRBV5-4 to TRBJ2-5, with D unclear. Germline values: CDR1 SGHNT, CDR2 YYREEE (reference sequence). The CDR3 consists of 17 residues. V was trimmed by 0 bases and J by 3 bases, leaving 18 bases between them. The variable domain in full, with the rest retrieved from reference TRBV5-4 and TRBJ2-5, is ETGVTQSPTHLIKTRGQQVTLRCSSQSGHNTVSWYQQALGQGPQFIFQYYREEENGRGNFPPRFSGLQFPNYSSELNVNALELDDSALYLCASSLEGSGTLKETQYFGPGTRLLVL.

The chain is built from TRBV28 and TRBJ1-1; D possibly corresponds to TRBD1 (6 bases). Trimming cost V 7 bases and J 8 bases, with 17 bases left between them. The CDR3 length is 13 residues. Germline V gives CDR1 MDHEN, CDR2 SYDVKM. CDR3 in amino acids: CASTGGRSHEAFF. The CDR3 coding sequence is TGTGCCAGCACCGGGGGCCGATCACACGAAGCTTTCTTT. Looking up the rest from reference TRBV28 and TRBJ1-1 gives the full variable domain: DVKVTQSSRYLVKRTGEKVFLECVQDMDHENMFWYRQDPGLGLRLIYFSYDVKMKEKGDIPEGYSVSREKKERFSLILESASTNQTSMYLCASTGGRSHEAFFGQGTRLTVV.

This clone was detected only once. This chain connects TRBV4-1 to TRBJ1-1; possibly TRBD1 for D (5 bases). Trimming shortened V by 2 bases and J by 1 base, and 8 bases separated the two germline ends. CDR1 is MGHRA and CDR2 is YSYEKL in the germline V gene. This CDR3 contains 14 residues. For the CDR3, the DNA is TGCGCCAGCAGCCAACCAACAGGGAACACTGAAGCTTTCTTT. This encodes CASSQPTGNTEAFF.

The chain combines TRBV6-6 with TRBJ2-1, with TRBD1 identical over 7 bases. The CDR3 extends over 17 amino acids. Germline values: CDR1 MNHNY, CDR2 SVGAGI (reference sequence). V was clipped by 5 bases and J by 3 bases; unmatched bases: 13. DNA of the CDR3: TGTGCCAGCAGTCCTCTGCTGACAGGGATTAGCTACAATGAGCAGTTCTTC. It encodes CASSPLLTGISYNEQFF.

In its sample, this clone was seen once. V usage is TRBV14 and J usage is TRBJ1-1; D remains unclear. Germline-derived CDR1 and CDR2 are SGHDN and FVKESK. V was trimmed by 1 base and J by 0 bases, leaving 9 bases between them. The CDR3 extends over 15 amino acids. The chain's CDR3 is CASSQVGVMNTEAFF. Here the CDR3 DNA reads TGTGCCAGCAGCCAAGTTGGGGTCATGAACACTGAAGCTTTCTTT.

The rearrangement joins TRBV7-2 to TRBJ1-1, with TRBD1 as a possible D gene (5 bases). CDR1 is SGHTA, CDR2 FQGNSA, per germline. V dropped 3 bases and J dropped 4 bases, with 9 bases sitting between them. The CDR3 loop spans 13 amino acids. The chain's CDR3 is CASSFGGGTEAFF. CDR3 DNA: TGTGCCAGCAGCTTTGGGGGAGGCACTGAAGCTTTCTTT. Combining the CDR3 with reference TRBV7-2 and TRBJ1-1 gives the whole variable domain GAGVSQSPSNKVTEKGKDVELRCDPISGHTALYWYRQSLGQGLEFLIYFQGNSAPDKSGLPSDRFSAERTGGSVSTLTIQRTQQEDSAVYLCASSFGGGTEAFFGQGTRLTVV.

The gene calls are TRBV18 and TRBJ2-7; maybe TRBD1 (6 bases). Trimming left V 6 bases short and J 2 bases short, with 23 bases between. Per germline, CDR1 KGHSH and CDR2 LQKENI. The CDR3 is 17 amino acids. CDR3 nucleotide sequence: TGTGCCAGCTCCCGACGGGACACAGAAACGGTACCCTACGAGCAGTACTTC. It codes for CASSRRDTETVPYEQYF.

V is TRBV7-8 and J is TRBJ2-7; 7 bases are shared with TRBD1. CDR1 SGHVS and CDR2 FQNEAQ come from the germline V gene. The V gene end was trimmed by 5 bases and the J gene end by 6 bases; junction bases not matched to a gene: 16. This CDR3 contains 16 residues. The CDR3 sequence is CASSRLSDRSSGEQYV. Here the CDR3 DNA reads TGTGCCAGCAGCCGTCTATCGGACAGGAGCTCAGGCGAGCAGTACGTC.

This clone was seen more than once but under ten times. The chain recombines TRBV30 with TRBJ1-6, with D hard to call. The CDR3 is 16 amino acids. CDR1 and CDR2 from the germline V gene are GTSNPN and SVGIG (reference sequence). Trimming took off 0 bases at V and 9 bases at J, with 18 bases between the two ends. CDR3 amino acids: CAWSVRPVIGASPLHF. The CDR3 coding sequence is TGTGCCTGGAGTGTACGCCCGGTTATAGGAGCTTCACCCCTCCACTTT.

Here the CDR3 DNA reads TGTGCCAGCAGTGAAGCAACCAGTCGGTATGGCTACACCTTC. Its protein product is CASSEATSRYGYTF. The chain is built from TRBV6-1 and TRBJ1-2; D unclear. This CDR3 comprises 14 residues. The V end lost 0 bases, the J end lost 5 bases, and 10 bases lay between the germline ends. The germline CDR1 and CDR2 sequences are MNHNS and SASEGT.

The CDR3 DNA sequence: TGTGCCTGGGGGACGGCGAACCAAGAGACCCAGTACTTC. Its translation is CAWGTANQETQYF. This chain links TRBV30 with TRBJ2-5; D possibly uses TRBD1 or TRBD2 (5 bases each). V was cut by 5 bases and J by 0 bases, with 10 bases left in between. Germline-derived CDR1 and CDR2 are GTSNPN and SVGIG (reference sequence). CDR3 length equals 13 residues.

The chain has TRBV4-3 and TRBJ2-5; 12 bases align to TRBD2. In germline, CDR1 is LGHNA, CDR2 YSLEER. CDR3 length: 14 residues. Unmatched junction bases numbered 0, after V lost 3 bases and J lost 4 bases. The CDR3, as DNA: TGCGCCAGCAGCCAGGGACTAGCGGGAGAGACCCAGTACTTC. It is translated as CASSQGLAGETQYF.